This TCR beta chain was recorded in a study of blood T cell repertoires in COVID-19. Whole-study context: PBMCs, B-cell-depleted T cells, or T cells were the source of the cDNA or gDNA that made up the material.

Germline V gene sequence: CDR1 LGHDT, CDR2 YNNKEL (reference sequence). The length of the CDR3 is 15 residues. V was pared by 1 base and J by 1 base, with 10 bases between. Source study methods: For nucleated cells, counts were estimated from reference gene primer amplification. Clones were sequenced by immunoSEQ multiplex PCR, and TCRdb holds only the in-frame ones, with some missing. That table furnishes V, J and clone size, whereas the DNA furnished D and trimming. The sample carries approximately 150,000 clones, roughly 80% recorded once. V gene TRBV3-1 (or the pseudogene TRBV3-2) combines with J gene TRBJ1-1, with D hard to call. The sequencing sample was made of peripheral blood. The origin of this receptor is a man aged 60-69 years with acute or convalescent COVID-19. CDR3 sequence: CASSQVGGGNTEAFF. The CDR3, as DNA: TGTGCCAGCAGCCAAGTAGGTGGAGGGAACACTGAAGCTTTCTTT.